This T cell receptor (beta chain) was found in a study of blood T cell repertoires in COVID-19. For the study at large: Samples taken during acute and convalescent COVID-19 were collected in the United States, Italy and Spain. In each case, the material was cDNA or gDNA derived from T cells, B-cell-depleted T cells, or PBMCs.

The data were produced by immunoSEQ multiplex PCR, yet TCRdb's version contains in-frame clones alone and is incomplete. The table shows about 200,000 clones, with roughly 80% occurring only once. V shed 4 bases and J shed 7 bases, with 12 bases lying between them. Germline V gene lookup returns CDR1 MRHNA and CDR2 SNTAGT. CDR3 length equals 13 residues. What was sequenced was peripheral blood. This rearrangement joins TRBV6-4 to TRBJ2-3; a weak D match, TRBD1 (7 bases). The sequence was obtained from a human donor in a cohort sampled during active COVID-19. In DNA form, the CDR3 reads TGTGCCAGCAGTGGCCAGGGGGGCCATACGCAGTATTTT. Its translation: CASSGQGGHTQYF.